A single sample is the source of the 24 T cell receptor beta chains below, sequenced in a study of PD-1 blockade in classical Hodgkin lymphoma. Here immunoSEQ multiplex PCR was the method, and the copy in TCRdb shows in-frame clones only, minus some. In the table there are under 25,000 clones, about four fifths of which are singletons. All trial patients relapsed after autologous stem cell transplantation. The source was peripheral blood mononuclear cells (PBMCs), collected at baseline. These receptors were taken from a human donor with classical Hodgkin lymphoma.

The chain links TRBV11-2 to TRBJ1-6; the match to TRBD1 covers 7 bases. Germline CDR1 SGHAT, CDR2 FQNNGV. The CDR3 is made up of 14 amino acids. The ends lost 6 bases at V and 8 bases at J; junction bases unmatched: 7. This CDR3 is CASSRPGQYSPLHF. CDR3 coding DNA: TGTGCCAGCAGTAGGCCGGGACAGTATTCACCCCTCCACTTT.

This CDR3 is CASTLTGANTEAFF. The CDR3 DNA reads TGTGCCAGCACCCTGACAGGGGCGAACACTGAAGCTTTCTTT. The chain has TRBV28 and TRBJ1-1, with TRBD1 identical over 8 bases. There are 14 residues in the CDR3. Germline CDR1 MDHEN, CDR2 SYDVKM. The V segment lost 7 bases and the J segment 1 base; nucleotides outside the gene matches: 5.

The V gene is TRBV7-9, the J gene TRBJ2-7, with D possibly TRBD1 on 6 matching bases. V dropped 1 base and J dropped 3 bases, with 13 bases sitting between them. The CDR3 is 15 residues long. Germline V lookup: CDR1 SEHNR, CDR2 FQNEAQ (reference sequence). CDR3 region: CASSLGRDTVYEQYF. CDR3 sequence (DNA): TGTGCCAGCAGCTTAGGTCGGGACACCGTCTACGAGCAGTACTTC.

The chain has TRBV4-3 and TRBJ2-3; no definite D call. Germline V gives CDR1 LGHNA, CDR2 YSLEER. V was pared by 4 bases and J by 6 bases, with 8 bases between. The CDR3 length is 12 residues. CDR3 DNA: TGCGCCAGCAGCCTTGGACGGGATACGCAGTATTTT. Residues: CASSLGRDTQYF.

The chain has TRBV28 and TRBJ2-7, with D perhaps TRBD2 (6 bases). CDR1 MDHEN and CDR2 SYDVKM come from the germline V gene. The length of the CDR3 is 11 residues. V lost 8 bases, J lost 5 bases, and 10 bases lay in between. This chain's CDR3 is CASGGWNEQYF. CDR3 DNA: TGTGCCAGCGGAGGGTGGAACGAGCAGTACTTC.

The rearrangement joins TRBV6-5 to TRBJ1-1, with no clear D. With 6 bases removed from V and 1 base from J, the gap between germline ends came to 9 bases. This CDR3 has 13 residues. The V gene's germline CDR1 is MNHEY and CDR2 SVGAGI. CDR3 coding DNA: TGTGCCAGCAGAGTGGCCTGGAACACTGAAGCTTTCTTT. It yields the protein CASRVAWNTEAFF.

This chain links TRBV2 with TRBJ1-4; no definite D call. This CDR3 contains 14 residues. Germline lookup yields CDR1 SNHLY and CDR2 FYNNEI. V was trimmed by 4 bases and J by 4 bases, leaving 10 bases between them. The CDR3 spells CASSGLGRNEKLFF. The CDR3 DNA sequence: TGTGCCAGCAGTGGGCTAGGACGTAATGAAAAACTGTTTTTT. The full variable domain, rest sourced from reference TRBV2 and TRBJ1-4, is EPEVTQTPSHQVTQMGQEVILRCVPISNHLYFYWYRQILGQKVEFLVSFYNNEISEKSEIFDDQFSVERPDGSNFTLKIRSTKLEDSAMYFCASSGLGRNEKLFFGSGTQLSVL.

The chain is built from TRBV7-2 and TRBJ2-7, with D unclear. This CDR3 has 16 residues. CDR1 and CDR2 (germline): SGHTA, FQGNSA. V dropped 5 bases and J dropped 0 bases, with 17 bases sitting between them. Written as DNA, the CDR3 is TGTGCCAGCAGCCTAACTGGCAGCCACTCCTCCTACGAGCAGTACTTC. It specifies CASSLTGSHSSYEQYF.

The chain couples TRBV10-3 to TRBJ2-5; 8 bases are shared with TRBD1. With 0 bases clipped from V and 1 base from J, the junction kept 4 bases outside the gene matches. Germline V lookup: CDR1 ENHRY, CDR2 SYGVKD. This CDR3 is 16 amino acids long. As DNA, the CDR3 is TGTGCCATCAGTGAGTCCGGGACAGGACCCCAAGAGACCCAGTACTTC. Translating gives CAISESGTGPQETQYF.

This clone has only one observation. CDR3 nucleotides: TGTGCCACCAGCAGAGAGGCCCCCTTGGGGGGCGCTTCACCCCTCCACTTT. Translation gives CATSREAPLGGASPLHF. The rearrangement links TRBV15 to TRBJ1-6; tentatively, D is TRBD1 (6 bases). V was cut by 0 bases and J by 9 bases, with 18 bases left in between. Germline values: CDR1 LNHNV, CDR2 YYDKDF (reference sequence). CDR3 size: 17 residues.

This clone was counted a few times. CDR3 amino acids: CASRGTGQGAGEQYF. The DNA of the CDR3 is TGTGCCAGCAGGGGGACGGGACAGGGGGCCGGTGAGCAGTACTTC. The V and J genes are TRBV6-6 and TRBJ2-7; 12 nucleotides match TRBD1. This CDR3 has 15 residues. Germline-derived CDR1 and CDR2 are MNHNY and SVGAGI (reference sequence). Trimming at V came to 6 bases and at J to 7 bases, leaving 10 bases not matched to a gene.

This clone was seen a single time. This sequence joins TRBV2 and TRBJ2-2, with D tentatively TRBD2 (5 bases). The CDR3 is 15 amino acids. The V and J ends lost 4 bases and 4 bases respectively, with 13 bases between them. The germline gives CDR1 SNHLY, CDR2 FYNNEI. The CDR3 nucleotides are TGTGCCAGCAGTGGATCGGGGTATAGCACCGGGGAGCTGTTTTTT. This encodes CASSGSGYSTGELFF. Supplemented by reference TRBV2 and TRBJ2-2, the full variable domain reads EPEVTQTPSHQVTQMGQEVILRCVPISNHLYFYWYRQILGQKVEFLVSFYNNEISEKSEIFDDQFSVERPDGSNFTLKIRSTKLEDSAMYFCASSGSGYSTGELFFGEGSRLTVL.

The chain couples TRBV7-9 to TRBJ2-3; 10 bases align to TRBD2. This CDR3 region has 15 residues. The ends lost 3 bases at V and 4 bases at J; junction bases unmatched: 4. Germline CDR1 SEHNR, CDR2 FQNEAQ (reference sequence). The CDR3 bases are TGTGCCAGCAGCTTGACTAGCGGGCGATCAGATACGCAGTATTTT. Amino acids: CASSLTSGRSDTQYF.

This clone has a single count. The chain recombines TRBV19 with TRBJ2-3, with D possibly TRBD1 on 5 matching bases. Between the trimmed V and J ends, which lost 8 bases and 4 bases, there was a span of 22 bases. CDR1 is LNHDA and CDR2 is SQIVND in the germline V gene (reference sequence). The CDR3 is made up of 16 amino acids. The CDR3 sequence is CASGTHSGLIADTQYF. The CDR3 coding sequence is TGTGCCAGTGGCACCCATTCAGGGTTGATCGCAGATACGCAGTATTTT.

The chain links TRBV28 to TRBJ2-7, with TRBD2 matching over 9 bases. Looked up from germline, CDR1 is MDHEN and CDR2 is SYDVKM. Trimming at V came to 6 bases and at J to 6 bases, leaving 15 bases not matched to a gene. This CDR3 spans 16 amino acids. CDR3 nucleotides: TGTGCCAGCAGCTCCCTCGCGGGGGGGCTTTTAGGCGAGCAGTACTTC. Its translation is CASSSLAGGLLGEQYF.

The V call is TRBV7-2, the J call TRBJ2-3, with 10 positions matching TRBD2. The junction had 9 bases not matched to a gene; V was cut back by 6 bases and J by 9 bases. Germline V gene sequence: CDR1 SGHTA, CDR2 FQGNSA. This CDR3 has 14 amino acids. CDR3 in amino acids: CASSFQRGGLTQYF. CDR3 DNA sequence: TGTGCCAGCAGTTTCCAGCGGGGGGGCCTCACGCAGTATTTT.

The J gene is TRBJ2-2, the V gene TRBV2, with 8 bases lining up with TRBD2. V dropped 5 bases and J dropped 2; count of bases not matched to a gene: 4. The germline CDR1 and CDR2 sequences are SNHLY and FYNNEI. The CDR3 runs to 15 residues. This chain's CDR3 is CASSWSGSNTGELFF. Written as DNA, the CDR3 is TGTGCCAGCAGTTGGAGCGGGAGCAACACCGGGGAGCTGTTTTTT.

This clone was counted a few times. This sequence joins TRBV7-9 and TRBJ1-5; D may be TRBD1 (6 bases). This CDR3 has 15 residues. V gave up 3 bases and J gave up 1 base, with 10 bases separating them. The germline V gene has CDR1 SEHNR and CDR2 FQNEAQ (reference sequence). In DNA, the CDR3 is TGTGCCAGCAGCTTGACAGGATCGAGCAATCAGCCCCAGCATTTT. Protein sequence: CASSLTGSSNQPQHF.

The chain has TRBV4-2 and TRBJ1-2; TRBD1 agrees at 7 bases. This CDR3 is built from 17 residues. Looked up from germline, CDR1 is LGHNA and CDR2 is YNFKEQ. With 0 bases clipped from V and 4 bases from J, the junction kept 11 bases outside the gene matches. The CDR3 here is CASSQESLAGGVYGYTF. CDR3 nucleotides: TGTGCCAGCAGCCAAGAGTCCTTAGCAGGGGGGGTCTATGGCTACACCTTC.

The chain combines TRBV5-6 with TRBJ1-1; the match to TRBD1 covers 10 bases. The CDR3 length is 18 residues. V shed 2 bases and J 2 bases; nucleotides not matched to a gene: 12. From germline, CDR1 is SGHDT and CDR2 YYEEEE. CDR3 protein: CASSLPGQGPGGNTEAFF. As DNA, the CDR3 is TGTGCCAGCAGCTTACCGGGACAGGGGCCGGGGGGAAACACTGAAGCTTTCTTT.

The sample holds one count of this clone. The rearrangement links TRBV4-2 to TRBJ2-3; D unresolved. Trimming took 4 bases from V and 1 from J, leaving 9 bases between them. The germline V gene has CDR1 LGHNA and CDR2 YNFKEQ. The CDR3 runs to 14 residues. The CDR3 loop reads CASSPRRGTDTQYF. The CDR3 nucleotides read TGTGCCAGCAGCCCTCGAAGGGGCACAGATACGCAGTATTTT.

The chain is built from TRBV7-6 and TRBJ2-5; TRBD1 might be the D (6 bases). The CDR3 extends over 13 amino acids. The V gene lost 6 bases and the J gene lost 5 bases, with 13 bases spanning the gap. CDR1 SGHVS and CDR2 FNYEAQ come from the germline V gene. The CDR3 DNA reads TGTGCCAGCAGTTCAGGGGCTTGGGAGACCCAGTACTTC. Translating gives CASSSGAWETQYF.

This clone was detected once. V is TRBV28 and J is TRBJ1-2, with 8 positions matching TRBD1. Per germline, CDR1 MDHEN and CDR2 SYDVKM. This CDR3 is built from 15 residues. V shed 6 bases, J shed 4 bases, and the junction held 10 bases outside the gene matches. The CDR3 coding sequence is TGTGCCAGCAGGCGAAACCGGGACAGGACCTATGGCTACACCTTC. Its translation: CASRRNRDRTYGYTF.

The chain employs TRBV6-1 and TRBJ2-1; TRBD1 matches at 9 bases. CDR1 is MNHNS, CDR2 SASEGT, per germline. The CDR3 has 14 amino acids. V shed 3 bases and J 9 bases; nucleotides not matched to a gene: 6. CDR3 DNA: TGTGCCAGCAGTGAGGGGACAGGGAGAGCTGAGCAGTTCTTC. This encodes CASSEGTGRAEQFF.